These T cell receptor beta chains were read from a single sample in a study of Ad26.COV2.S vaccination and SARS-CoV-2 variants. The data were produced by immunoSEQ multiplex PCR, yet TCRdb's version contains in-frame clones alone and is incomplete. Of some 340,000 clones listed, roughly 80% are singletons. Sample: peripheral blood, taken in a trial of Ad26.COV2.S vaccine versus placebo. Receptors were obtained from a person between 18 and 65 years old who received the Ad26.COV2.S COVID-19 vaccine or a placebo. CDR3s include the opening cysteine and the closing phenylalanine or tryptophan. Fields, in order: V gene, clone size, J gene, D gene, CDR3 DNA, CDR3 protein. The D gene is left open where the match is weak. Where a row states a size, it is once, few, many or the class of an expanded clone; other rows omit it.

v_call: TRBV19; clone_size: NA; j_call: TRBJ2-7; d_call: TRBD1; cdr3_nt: TGTGCCAGTAGTATAGATCCGGGACAGGGGACCTACGAGCAGTACTTC; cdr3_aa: CASSIDPGQGTYEQYF
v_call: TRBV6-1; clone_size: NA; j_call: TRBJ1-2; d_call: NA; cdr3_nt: TGTGCCAGCAGTGAAGCGGTTAAAAGGCCACGAGGAGGCTACACCTTC; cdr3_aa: CASSEAVKRPRGGYTF
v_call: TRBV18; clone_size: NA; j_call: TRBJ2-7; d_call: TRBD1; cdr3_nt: TGTGCCAGCTCACCACCGGACAGGCCTTGGGAGCAGTACTTC; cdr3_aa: CASSPPDRPWEQYF
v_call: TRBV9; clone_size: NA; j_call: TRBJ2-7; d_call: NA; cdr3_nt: TGTGCCAGCAGCCTGGACAGTTACGAGCAGTACTTC; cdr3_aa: CASSLDSYEQYF
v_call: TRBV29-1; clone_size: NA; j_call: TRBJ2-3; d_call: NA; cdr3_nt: TGCAGCGTTGATGGACAGACTAGCACAGATACGCAGTATTTT; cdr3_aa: CSVDGQTSTDTQYF
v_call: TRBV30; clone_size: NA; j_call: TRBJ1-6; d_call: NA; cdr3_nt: TGTGCCTGGAGAAGGGACATCCACAATTCACCCCTCCACTTT; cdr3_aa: CAWRRDIHNSPLHF
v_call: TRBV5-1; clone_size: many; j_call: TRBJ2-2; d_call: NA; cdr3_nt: TGCGCCAGCAGCCCTTTGCAGGTCACCGGGGAGCTGTTTTTT; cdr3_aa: CASSPLQVTGELFF
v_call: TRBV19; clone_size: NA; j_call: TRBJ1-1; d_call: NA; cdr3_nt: TGTGCCAGTAGTTTAGACAGATTGAACACTGAAGCTTTCTTT; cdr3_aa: CASSLDRLNTEAFF
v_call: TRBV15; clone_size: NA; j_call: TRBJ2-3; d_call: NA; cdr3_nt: TGTGCCACCAGCGTCCCTGCAGATACGCAGTATTTT; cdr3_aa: CATSVPADTQYF
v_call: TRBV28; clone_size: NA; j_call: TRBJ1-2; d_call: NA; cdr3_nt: TGTGCCAGCAGTCCCTCTAGGGATATATGGGGGGCGCTCTATGGCTACACCTTC; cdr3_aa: CASSPSRDIWGALYGYTF
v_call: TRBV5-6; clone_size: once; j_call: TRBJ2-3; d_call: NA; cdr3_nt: TGTGCCAGCAGCTTGGGGTACCAGAGGAGCACAGATACGCAGTATTTT; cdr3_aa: CASSLGYQRSTDTQYF
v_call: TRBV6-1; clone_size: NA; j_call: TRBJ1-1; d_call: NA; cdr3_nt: TGTGCCAGCAGTGAAAGCGCGGGGAACACTGAAGCTTTCTTT; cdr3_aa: CASSESAGNTEAFF
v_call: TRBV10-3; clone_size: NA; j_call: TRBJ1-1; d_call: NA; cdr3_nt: TGTGCCATCAGCCGCCAGAGTAACACTGAAGCTTTCTTT; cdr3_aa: CAISRQSNTEAFF
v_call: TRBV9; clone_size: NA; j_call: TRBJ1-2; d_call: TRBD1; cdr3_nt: TGTGCCAGCAGGGCGGGGGACGGGACAGGGAACTATGGCTACACCTTC; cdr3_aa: CASRAGDGTGNYGYTF
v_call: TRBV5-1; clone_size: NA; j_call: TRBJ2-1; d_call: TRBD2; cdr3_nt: TGCGCCAGCAGCTTGACTAGCGGGGGGTATTTTGAGCAGTTCTTC; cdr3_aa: CASSLTSGGYFEQFF
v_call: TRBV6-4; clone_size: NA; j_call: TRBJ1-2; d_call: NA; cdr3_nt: TGTGCCAGCAGTGACAGGGACCATGGCTACACCTTC; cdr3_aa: CASSDRDHGYTF
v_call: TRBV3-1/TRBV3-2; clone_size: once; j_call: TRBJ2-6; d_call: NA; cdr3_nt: TGTGCCAGCAGCCAAATAGACAGGGGAGGGACTGGGGCCAACGTCCTGACTTTC; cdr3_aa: CASSQIDRGGTGANVLTF
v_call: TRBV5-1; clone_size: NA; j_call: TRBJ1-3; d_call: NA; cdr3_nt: TGCGCCAGCAGTTCTGGACCACTTGGAAACACCATATATTTT; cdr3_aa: CASSSGPLGNTIYF
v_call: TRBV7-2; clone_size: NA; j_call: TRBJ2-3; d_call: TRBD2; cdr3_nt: TGTGCCAGCAGCTCGCGGGGGGGCACAGATACGCAGTATTTT; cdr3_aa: CASSSRGGTDTQYF
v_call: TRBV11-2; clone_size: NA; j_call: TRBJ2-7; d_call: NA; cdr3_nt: TGTGCCAGCAGCTTAGAGCCGGGCCTGGGCGAGCAGTACTTC; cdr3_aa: CASSLEPGLGEQYF
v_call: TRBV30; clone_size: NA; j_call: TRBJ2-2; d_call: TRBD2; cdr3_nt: TGTGCCTGGAGCGGGCGCGGGGGGGCATCCGGGGAGCTGTTTTTT; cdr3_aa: CAWSGRGGASGELFF
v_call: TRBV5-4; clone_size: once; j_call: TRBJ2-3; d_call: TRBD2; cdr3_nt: TGTGCCAGCAGCCTAGCGGAAAGCACAGATACGCAGTATTTT; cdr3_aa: CASSLAESTDTQYF
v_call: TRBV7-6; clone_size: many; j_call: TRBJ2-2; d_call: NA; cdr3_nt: TGTGCCAGCAGCTTAGCGCTTCGGGTTAACGGGGAGCTGTTTTTT; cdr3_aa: CASSLALRVNGELFF
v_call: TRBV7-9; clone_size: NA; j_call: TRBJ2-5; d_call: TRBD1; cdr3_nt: TGTGCCAGCAGCTCGGACAGGGTCACCAGTCACCAGTACTTC; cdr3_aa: CASSSDRVTSHQYF
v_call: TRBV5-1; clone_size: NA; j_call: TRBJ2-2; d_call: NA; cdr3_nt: TGCGCCAGCAGCTTGGCCTGGGGTACCACCGGGGAGCTGTTTTTT; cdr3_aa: CASSLAWGTTGELFF
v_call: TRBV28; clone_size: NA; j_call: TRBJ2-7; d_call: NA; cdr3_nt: TGTGCCAGCACAACGGGGGGCCCCTACGAGCAGTACTTC; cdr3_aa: CASTTGGPYEQYF
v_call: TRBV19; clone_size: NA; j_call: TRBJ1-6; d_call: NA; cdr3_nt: TGTGCCAGTAGTCCTCTGGGGAGCTCCTATAATTCACCCCTCCACTTT; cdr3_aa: CASSPLGSSYNSPLHF
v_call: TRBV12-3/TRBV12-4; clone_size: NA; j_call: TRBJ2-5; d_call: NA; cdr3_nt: TGTGCCAGCAGTTTCCGGGAGACCCAGTACTTC; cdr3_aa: CASSFRETQYF
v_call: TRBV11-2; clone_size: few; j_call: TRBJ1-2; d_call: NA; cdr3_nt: TGTGCCAGCAGCTTAGGCCTCAACTATGGCTACACCTTC; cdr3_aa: CASSLGLNYGYTF
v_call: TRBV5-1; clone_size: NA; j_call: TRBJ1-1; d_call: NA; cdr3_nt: TGCGCCAGCAGGGGACGGACTACCTCGTCCACTGAAGCTTTCTTT; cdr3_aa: CASRGRTTSSTEAFF
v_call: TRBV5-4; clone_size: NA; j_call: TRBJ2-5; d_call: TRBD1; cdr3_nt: TGTGCCAGCAGCTTGGCGGACAGGGGTTCGTGGGGAGAGACCCAGTACTTC; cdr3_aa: CASSLADRGSWGETQYF